This TCR beta chain was observed in a study of blood T cell repertoires in COVID-19. Original data processing: Quantification of nucleated cells was approximated via reference gene primer amplification. The protocol was immunoSEQ multiplex PCR, while the TCRdb copy is restricted to in-frame clones and leaves out a portion. V and J calls plus clone size are reproduced from that table; the DNA served to infer D and trimming. Here the sample spans fewer than 90,000 clones, nearly 90% being singletons. There are 15 residues in the CDR3. Per germline, CDR1 SGDLS and CDR2 YYNGEE. The V gene lost 4 bases and the J gene lost 3 bases, with 14 bases spanning the gap.

Material: peripheral blood. The rearrangement joins TRBV9 to TRBJ2-1; D is uncertain. This TCR was recovered from a man aged 65 to 85 with acute or convalescent COVID-19. The CDR3 region is CASSPTTAGYNEQFF. The CDR3 nucleotides are TGTGCCAGCAGCCCAACCACCGCCGGCTACAATGAGCAGTTCTTC.